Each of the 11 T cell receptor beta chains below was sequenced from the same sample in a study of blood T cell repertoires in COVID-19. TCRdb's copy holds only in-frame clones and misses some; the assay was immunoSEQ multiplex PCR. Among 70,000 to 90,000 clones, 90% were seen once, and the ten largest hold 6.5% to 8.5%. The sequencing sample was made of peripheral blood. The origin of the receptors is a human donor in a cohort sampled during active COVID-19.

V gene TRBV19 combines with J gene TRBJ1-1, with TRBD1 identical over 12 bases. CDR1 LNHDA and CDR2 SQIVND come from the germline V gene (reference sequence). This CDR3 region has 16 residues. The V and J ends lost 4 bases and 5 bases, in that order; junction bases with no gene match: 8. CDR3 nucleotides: TGTGCCAGTAGTACCGCGGGACAGGGGGCGAGGACTGAAGCTTTCTTT. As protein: CASSTAGQGARTEAFF.

The CDR3 nucleotides read TGTGCCAGTAGTATTCGCCAGGCAGATACGCAGTATTTT. It specifies CASSIRQADTQYF. The chain has TRBV19 and TRBJ2-3; no reliable D call. This CDR3 region has 13 residues. Germline assignment: CDR1 LNHDA and CDR2 SQIVND (reference sequence). The ends were cut back, 3 bases at V and 4 bases at J, with 8 bases in the middle.

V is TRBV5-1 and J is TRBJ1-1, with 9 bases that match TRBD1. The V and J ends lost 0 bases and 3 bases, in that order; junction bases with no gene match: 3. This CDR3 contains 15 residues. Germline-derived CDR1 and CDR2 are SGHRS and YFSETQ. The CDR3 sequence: CASSLEDRGYTEAFF. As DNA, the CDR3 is TGCGCCAGCAGCTTGGAGGACAGGGGCTACACTGAAGCTTTCTTT.

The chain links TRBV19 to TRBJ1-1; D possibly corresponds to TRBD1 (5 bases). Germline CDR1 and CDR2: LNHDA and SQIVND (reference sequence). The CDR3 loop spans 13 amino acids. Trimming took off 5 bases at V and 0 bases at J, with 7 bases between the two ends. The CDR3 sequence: CASSLTVNTEAFF. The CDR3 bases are TGTGCCAGTAGTTTGACAGTGAACACTGAAGCTTTCTTT.

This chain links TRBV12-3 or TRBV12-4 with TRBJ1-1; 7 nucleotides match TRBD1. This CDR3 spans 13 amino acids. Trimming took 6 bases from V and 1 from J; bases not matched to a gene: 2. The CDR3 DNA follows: TGTGCCAGCAGGGACAGGTCGAACACTGAAGCTTTCTTT. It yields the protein CASRDRSNTEAFF.

DNA for the CDR3: TGCGCCAGCAGCTTGGCCGGTCCGGGGATCAACACTGAAGCTTTCTTT. Translating gives CASSLAGPGINTEAFF. The rearrangement links TRBV5-1 to TRBJ1-1; D gene uncertain. This CDR3 has 16 residues. The V and J ends lost 0 bases and 2 bases respectively, with 14 bases between them. Per the germline V gene, CDR1 is SGHRS and CDR2 is YFSETQ.

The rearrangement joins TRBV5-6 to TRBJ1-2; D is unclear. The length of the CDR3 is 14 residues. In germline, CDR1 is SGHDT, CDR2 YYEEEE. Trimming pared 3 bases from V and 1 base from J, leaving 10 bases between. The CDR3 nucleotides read TGTGCCAGCAGCTCAACAGACCGTAACTATGGCTACACCTTC. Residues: CASSSTDRNYGYTF.

CDR3 in DNA: TGTGCCAGCAGTGAATATCGGGGGGGGACAGGGGACGAGCAGTACTTC. It yields the protein CASSEYRGGTGDEQYF. The rearrangement links TRBV25-1 to TRBJ2-7; 10 nucleotides line up with TRBD1. CDR1 MGHDK and CDR2 SYGVNS come from the germline V gene. Trimming removed 0 bases from V and 5 bases from J; junction bases left unmatched: 7. CDR3 length: 16 residues.

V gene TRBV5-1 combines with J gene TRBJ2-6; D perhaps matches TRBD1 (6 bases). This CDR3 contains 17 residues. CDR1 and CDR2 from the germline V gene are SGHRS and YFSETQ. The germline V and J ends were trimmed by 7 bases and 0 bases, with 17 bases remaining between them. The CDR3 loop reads CASGPGHRDSGANVLTF. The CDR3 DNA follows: TGCGCCAGCGGCCCGGGACACCGCGACTCTGGGGCCAACGTCCTGACTTTC.

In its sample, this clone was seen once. DNA of the CDR3: TGTGCCAGCAGTTTCGAGCCGAGGGAGCAGTTCTTC. Protein sequence: CASSFEPREQFF. The chain has TRBV12-3 or TRBV12-4 and TRBJ2-1; D not certain. The CDR3 covers 12 residues. The ends were cut back, 3 bases at V and 10 bases at J, with 10 bases in the middle.

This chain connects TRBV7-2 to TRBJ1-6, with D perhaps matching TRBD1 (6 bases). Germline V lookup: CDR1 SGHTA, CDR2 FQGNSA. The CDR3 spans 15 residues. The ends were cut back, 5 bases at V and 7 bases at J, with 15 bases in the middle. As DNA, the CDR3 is TGTGCCAGCAGCCTACAGGGACAAGGGAATTCACCCCTCCACTTT. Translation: CASSLQGQGNSPLHF.